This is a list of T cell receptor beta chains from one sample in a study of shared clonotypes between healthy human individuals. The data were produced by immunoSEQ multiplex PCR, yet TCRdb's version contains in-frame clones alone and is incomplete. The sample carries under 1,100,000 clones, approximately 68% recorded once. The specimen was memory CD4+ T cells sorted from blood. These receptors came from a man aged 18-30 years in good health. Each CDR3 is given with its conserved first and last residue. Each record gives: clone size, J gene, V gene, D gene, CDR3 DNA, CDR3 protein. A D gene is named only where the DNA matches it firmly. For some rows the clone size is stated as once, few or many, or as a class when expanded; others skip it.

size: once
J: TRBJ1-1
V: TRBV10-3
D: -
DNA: TGTGCCACCCACGGGGGCTCGGGCACTGAAGCTTTCTTT
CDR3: CATHGGSGTEAFF

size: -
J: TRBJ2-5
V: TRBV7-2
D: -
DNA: TGTGCCAGCAGCCACATCATGACTGTGAGAGAGACCCAGTACTTC
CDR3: CASSHIMTVRETQYF

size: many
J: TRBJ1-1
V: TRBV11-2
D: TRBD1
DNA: TGTGCCAGCAGCTTTGTAGAGGGGGCTGGAGAAGCTTTCTTT
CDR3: CASSFVEGAGEAFF

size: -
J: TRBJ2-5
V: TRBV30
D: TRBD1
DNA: TGTGCCTGGAACCCCCGGACAGGGTACCGAGAGACCCAGTACTTC
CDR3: CAWNPRTGYRETQYF

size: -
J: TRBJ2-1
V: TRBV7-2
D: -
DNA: TGTGCCAGCAGCTTACGCAGGGCGGGCGGTGAGCAGTTCTTC
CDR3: CASSLRRAGGEQFF

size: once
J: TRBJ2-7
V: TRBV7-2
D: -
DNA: TGTGCCAGCAGCCCTAGGCAAGGGGGTGCCTACGAGCAGTACTTC
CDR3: CASSPRQGGAYEQYF

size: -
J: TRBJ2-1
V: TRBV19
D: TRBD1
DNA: TGTGCCAGTAGGCCCCGCGGGTTGACAGGGGATTCCTACAATGAGCAGTTCTTC
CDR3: CASRPRGLTGDSYNEQFF

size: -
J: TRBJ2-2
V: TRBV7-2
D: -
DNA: TGTGCCAGCAGCTTATGGAGCACCGGGGAGCTGTTTTTT
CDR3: CASSLWSTGELFF

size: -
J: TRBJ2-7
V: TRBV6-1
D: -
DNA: TGTGCCAGCAGTGAAGCGGCAGGGAGCTCCTACGAGCAGTACTTC
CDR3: CASSEAAGSSYEQYF

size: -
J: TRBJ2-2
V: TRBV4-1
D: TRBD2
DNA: TGCGCCAGCAGCCAAGATCGGGGGGCCGGGGAGCTGTTTTTT
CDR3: CASSQDRGAGELFF

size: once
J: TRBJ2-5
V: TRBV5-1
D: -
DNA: TGCGCCAGCAACGCCGGAGCAGGGTTGGAAGAGACCCAGTACTTC
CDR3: CASNAGAGLEETQYF

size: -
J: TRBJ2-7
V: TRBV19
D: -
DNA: TGTGCCAGTAGTATACAGAGCTCCTACGAGCAGTACTTC
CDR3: CASSIQSSYEQYF

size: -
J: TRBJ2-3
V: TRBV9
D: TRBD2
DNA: TGTGCCAGCAGCGTAGCTCCTAGCGGGGCCACAGATACGCAGTATTTT
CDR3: CASSVAPSGATDTQYF